Following are 2 T cell receptor beta chains from one sample sequenced in a study of cytomegalovirus exposure and HLA in healthy donors. Researchers ran the PCR with 60 Vbeta and 13 Jbeta primers. Sequencing was performed with immunoSEQ multiplex PCR; in TCRdb, only in-frame clones are kept and a portion is missing. The sample lists about 150,000 clones, over 75% seen once, with around 6.2% in the top ten. The sequenced material came from PBMCs. All receptors come from a man under 40 in good health and CMV-seropositive.

The rearrangement joins TRBV2 to TRBJ2-5; D not certain. The DNA end is more similar to TRBJ2-7, so the J call may be wrong. Germline V gives CDR1 SNHLY, CDR2 FYNNEI. This CDR3 has 14 residues. CDR3 nucleotides: TGTGCCAGCAGTGATAGCAGCGCCTCCTACGAGCAGTACTTC. Its translation: CASSDSSASYEQYF.

V gene TRBV4-1 combines with J gene TRBJ2-1; 7 bases line up with TRBD2. This CDR3 region has 17 residues. After removal of 1 base from V and 3 bases from J, the junction contained 9 bases not matched to a gene. CDR1 MGHRA and CDR2 YSYEKL come from the germline V gene. For the CDR3, the DNA is TGCGCCAGCAGCCAAGGGCTTCTAGCGGTGGACTACAATGAGCAGTTCTTC. This encodes CASSQGLLAVDYNEQFF.